This entry lists 21 T cell receptor beta chains sequenced from one sample in a study of regulatory T cells in long-lasting Graves disease. Time point denoted: persistent/refractory GD, antithyroid drugs over 5 years with positive TRAb. With RNA extracted from PBMCs as input, the TCR library was made. The TCR beta library used iRepertoire HTBI primers with Arm-PCR amplification of CDR3. TCRdb reprocessed the multiplex PCR reads via MiXCR and lists one record per CDR3 protein. The repertoire holds about 290,000 distinct CDR3 sequences, with 20% to 25% as singletons. The sequenced sample was peripheral blood mononuclear cells (PBMCs), obtained when the disease was refractory, from a patient treated with antithyroid drugs. The receptors come from a female donor with Graves disease.

This clonotype was detected ten times or more. The V call is TRBV11-2, the J call TRBJ2-4; 7 nucleotides agree with TRBD1. This CDR3 has 13 residues. Germline V gene data show CDR1 as SGHAT and CDR2 as FQNNGV. V was pared by 6 bases and J by 4 bases, with 3 bases of the junction left unmatched. The DNA for the CDR3 is TGTGCCAGCAGTACGGGACAGAAAAACATTCAGTACTTC. Amino acid sequence: CASSTGQKNIQYF.

This clonotype was seen many times. The chain employs TRBV11-2 and TRBJ2-2; 7 nucleotides align to TRBD1. J was trimmed by 5 bases and V by 11 bases; bases with no gene match: 14. CDR1 is SGHAT, CDR2 FQNNGV, per germline. The length of the CDR3 is 15 residues. The CDR3 region has the DNA TGTGCCGGATCCGACAGGGACGGCCGAACCGGGGAGCTGTTTTTT. This gives the protein CAGSDRDGRTGELFF.

This clonotype was seen many times. The chain employs TRBV7-9 and TRBJ2-7; D not certain. Germline CDR1 and CDR2: SEHNR and FQNEAQ (reference sequence). This CDR3 has 14 amino acids. The V end lost 2 bases, the J end lost 2 bases, and 10 bases lay between the germline ends. The CDR3 protein is CASSLTDGAYEQYF. In DNA form, the CDR3 reads TGTGCCAGCAGCTTAACAGACGGCGCCTACGAGCAGTACTTC. Drawing the rest from reference TRBV7-9 and TRBJ2-7, the complete variable domain is DTGVSQNPRHKITKRGQNVTFRCDPISEHNRLYWYRQTLGQGPEFLTYFQNEAQLEKSRLLSDRFSAERPKGSFSTLEIQRTEQGDSAMYLCASSLTDGAYEQYFGPGTRLTVT.

This clonotype has a count of ten or more. The chain employs TRBV28 and TRBJ1-2; a possible D gene is TRBD1 (6 bases). The germline V and J ends were trimmed by 4 bases and 4 bases, with 10 bases remaining between them. Germline CDR1 MDHEN, CDR2 SYDVKM. The length of the CDR3 is 13 residues. The CDR3, as DNA: TGTGCCAGCAGTTACGGACAGTTCTATGGCTACACCTTC. This sequence encodes CASSYGQFYGYTF.

This clonotype was seen at least ten times. This chain connects TRBV20-1 to TRBJ1-5, with 7 bases matching TRBD1. There are 13 residues in the CDR3. CDR1 and CDR2 from the germline V gene are DFQATT and SNEGSKA (reference sequence). Trimming cost V 6 bases and J 2 bases; bases outside gene matches: 4. The CDR3, as DNA: TGCAGTGCAGAGGGGGCAGGCAATCAGCCCCAGCATTTT. It translates to CSAEGAGNQPQHF.

The V gene is TRBV11-2, the J gene TRBJ1-3, with TRBD1 matching over 7 bases. Germline V gene data show CDR1 as SGHAT and CDR2 as FQNNGV. This CDR3 is built from 15 residues. V was clipped by 6 bases and J by 6 bases; unmatched bases: 11. The CDR3 DNA reads as TGTGCCAGCAGACGTGGTGGACAGGAGAAAAACACCATATATTTT. Encoded protein: CASRRGGQEKNTIYF. The whole variable domain, remainder taken from reference TRBV11-2 and TRBJ1-3, is EAGVAQSPRYKIIEKRQSVAFWCNPISGHATLYWYQQILGQGPKLLIQFQNNGVVDDSQLPKDRFSAERLKGVDSTLKIQPAKLEDSAVYLCASRRGGQEKNTIYFGEGSWLTVV.

The V and J genes are TRBV5-6 and TRBJ2-7, with 7 bases identical to TRBD1. CDR1 is SGHDT and CDR2 is YYEEEE in the germline V gene. V was pared by 4 bases and J by 1 base, with 2 bases of the junction left unmatched. CDR3 length: 13 amino acids. CDR3 in DNA: TGTGCCAGCAGCAAGGACAGGTCCTACGAGCAGTACTTC. Protein sequence: CASSKDRSYEQYF.

The chain carries TRBV6-9 and TRBJ2-7; 8 bases match TRBD2. V lost 3 bases, J lost 4 bases, and 14 bases stayed unmatched. The length of the CDR3 is 17 residues. The germline CDR1 and CDR2 sequences are MNHGY and SVAAGI. The CDR3 sequence is CASSYPPGLEGKYEQYF. The CDR3 DNA is TGTGCCAGCAGTTACCCCCCGGGACTAGAGGGAAAATACGAGCAGTACTTC.

Note on this clonotype: Relative to the germline gene, one junction end is altered; a read error may explain this. The CDR3 loop is CASSLGPTSFSYGQYF. Here the CDR3 DNA reads TGTGCCAGCAGCTTAGGTCCAACTAGCTTTTCTTACGGGCAGTACTTC. The chain is built from TRBV7-9 and TRBJ2-7; tentative D call: TRBD2 (6 bases). The V gene's germline CDR1 is SEHNR and CDR2 FQNEAQ (reference sequence). The CDR3 loop spans 16 amino acids. The full variable domain, in which reference TRBV7-9 and TRBJ2-7 provide the parts outside the CDR3, is DTGVSQNPRHKITKRGQNVTFRCDPISEHNRLYWYRQTLGQGPEFLTYFQNEAQLEKSRLLSDRFSAERPKGSFSTLEIQRTEQGDSAMYLCASSLGPTSFSYGQYFGPGTRLTVT.

The V and J genes are TRBV6-5 and TRBJ2-3; a possible D gene is TRBD2 (5 bases). V lost 2 bases, J lost 6 bases, and 18 bases lay in between. The germline CDR1 and CDR2 sequences are MNHEY and SVGAGI. This CDR3 has 16 residues. CDR3 in DNA: TGTGCCAGCAGTTACCTGGGGAGAAACCCTGATGATACGCAGTATTTT. It codes for CASSYLGRNPDDTQYF.

This clonotype was detected once. In DNA form, the CDR3 reads TGCGCCAGCAGCCAAGATCAAGGGCCGTTTAATTCACCCCTCCACTTT. Amino acids: CASSQDQGPFNSPLHF. The chain carries TRBV4-3 and TRBJ1-6; D unresolved. The CDR3 is 16 amino acids. Germline CDR1 is LGHNA and CDR2 is YSLEER. Trimming took off 0 bases at V and 6 bases at J, with 12 bases between the two ends.

This clonotype was recorded at least ten times. V and J are TRBV28 and TRBJ1-2, with 8 bases identical to TRBD1. The V segment lost 5 bases and the J segment 3 bases; nucleotides outside the gene matches: 8. This CDR3 has 15 residues. The germline gives CDR1 MDHEN, CDR2 SYDVKM. The CDR3 region is CASSQGQGRDYGYTF. CDR3 bases: TGTGCCAGCAGTCAAGGACAGGGTCGGGACTATGGCTACACCTTC.

This clonotype has just a few counts. The rearrangement uses TRBV7-9 and TRBJ1-5, with D unresolved. From germline, CDR1 is SEHNR and CDR2 FQNEAQ (reference sequence). This CDR3 is 12 amino acids long. V lost 5 bases to trimming and J lost 3 bases, with 5 bases between them. The CDR3 nucleotides are TGTGCCAGCAGCAGGGTCAATCAGCCCCAGCATTTT. The encoded protein is CASSRVNQPQHF.

This rearrangement joins TRBV12-3 or TRBV12-4 to TRBJ2-3; D unclear. Between the trimmed V and J ends, which lost 0 bases and 2 bases, there was a span of 12 bases. This CDR3 contains 16 residues. This CDR3 is CASSLALSGNTDTQYF. The CDR3 DNA reads TGTGCCAGCAGTTTAGCGCTCAGTGGGAACACAGATACGCAGTATTTT.

A note on this clonotype: Given a much more abundant clone one base away, this may be a read error. In DNA form, the CDR3 reads TGTGCCAGCAGTTTTTTGGGGACCCAGTACTTC. Its protein is CASSFLGTQYF. The chain couples TRBV28 to TRBJ2-5; no clear D. The ends were cut back, 3 bases at V and 7 bases at J, with 6 bases in the middle. Germline V gene data show CDR1 as MDHEN and CDR2 as SYDVKM. The CDR3 length is 11 residues.

This clonotype was seen more than once but under ten times. The gene calls are TRBV7-8 and TRBJ1-3, with D possibly matching TRBD1 (6 bases). This CDR3 spans 18 amino acids. Trimming cost V 6 bases and J 4 bases, with 25 bases left between them. Germline assignment: CDR1 SGHVS and CDR2 FQNEAQ. The CDR3 region has the DNA TGTGCCAGCAGTTACGGGGGGGGGGCAGACAAGGAGGGAAACACCATATATTTT. Amino acids: CASSYGGGADKEGNTIYF.

The gene calls are TRBV20-1 and TRBJ2-7, with 7 bases that match TRBD1. This CDR3 is built from 16 residues. Trimming cost V 5 bases and J 6 bases; bases outside gene matches: 19. Per germline, CDR1 DFQATT and CDR2 SNEGSKA (reference sequence). The CDR3 loop reads CSAPPFANRGTGEQYF. As DNA, the CDR3 is TGCAGTGCTCCCCCCTTCGCCAACAGGGGAACGGGCGAGCAGTACTTC.

This clonotype was seen more than once but under ten times. The chain links TRBV10-3 to TRBJ1-6; TRBD1 matches 8 bases. V was pared by 3 bases and J by 9 bases, with 4 bases of the junction left unmatched. CDR1 is ENHRY, CDR2 SYGVKD, per germline. The CDR3 extends over 14 amino acids. The CDR3 region is CAISDGQGFSPLHF. The DNA for the CDR3 is TGTGCCATCAGTGACGGACAGGGCTTTTCACCCCTCCACTTT.

This clonotype came up many times. In DNA, the CDR3 is TGTGCCACCAGCAGAGATTCAACAGCATATGGCTACACCTTC. Translating gives CATSRDSTAYGYTF. This chain connects TRBV15 to TRBJ1-2, with no clear D. Trimming stripped 0 bases from V and 5 bases from J, with 10 bases between. CDR1 and CDR2 from the germline V gene are LNHNV and YYDKDF (reference sequence). The CDR3 is 14 residues long.

In nucleotides, the CDR3 is TGTGCCAGCAGCTTAGACAGCGGGACAAACATTCAGTACTTC. Its protein product is CASSLDSGTNIQYF. The rearrangement joins TRBV7-2 to TRBJ2-4, with 7 bases fitting TRBD2. The germline V gene encodes CDR1 SGHTA and CDR2 FQGNSA. There are 14 residues in the CDR3. Germline trimming cut 1 base from V and 6 bases from J; bases unmatched to any gene: 3.

At least ten counts were recorded for this clonotype. This sequence joins TRBV6-1 and TRBJ2-7, with 8 positions matching TRBD2. Unmatched junction bases numbered 8, after V lost 7 bases and J lost 0 bases. This CDR3 spans 15 amino acids. Looked up from germline, CDR1 is MNHNS and CDR2 is SASEGT. CDR3 loop: CASTTFSGSSYEQYF. The CDR3 DNA follows: TGTGCCAGCACCACGTTCAGCGGGAGCTCCTACGAGCAGTACTTC.